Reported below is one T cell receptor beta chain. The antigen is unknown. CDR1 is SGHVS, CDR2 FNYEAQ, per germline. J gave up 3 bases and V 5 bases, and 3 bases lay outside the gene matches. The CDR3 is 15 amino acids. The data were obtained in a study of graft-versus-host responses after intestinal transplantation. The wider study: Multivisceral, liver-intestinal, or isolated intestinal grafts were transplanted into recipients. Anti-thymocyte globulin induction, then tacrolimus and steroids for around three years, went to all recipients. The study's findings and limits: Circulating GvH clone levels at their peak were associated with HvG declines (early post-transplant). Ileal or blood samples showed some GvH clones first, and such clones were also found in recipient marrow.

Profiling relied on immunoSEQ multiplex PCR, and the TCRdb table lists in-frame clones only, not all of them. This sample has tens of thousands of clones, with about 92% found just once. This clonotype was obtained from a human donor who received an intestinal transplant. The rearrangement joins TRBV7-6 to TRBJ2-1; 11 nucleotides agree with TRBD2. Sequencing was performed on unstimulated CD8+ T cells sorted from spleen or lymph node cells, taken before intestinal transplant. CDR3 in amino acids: CASSLTSGVYNEQFF. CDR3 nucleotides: TGTGCCAGCAGCCTGACTAGCGGGGTCTACAATGAGCAGTTCTTC.